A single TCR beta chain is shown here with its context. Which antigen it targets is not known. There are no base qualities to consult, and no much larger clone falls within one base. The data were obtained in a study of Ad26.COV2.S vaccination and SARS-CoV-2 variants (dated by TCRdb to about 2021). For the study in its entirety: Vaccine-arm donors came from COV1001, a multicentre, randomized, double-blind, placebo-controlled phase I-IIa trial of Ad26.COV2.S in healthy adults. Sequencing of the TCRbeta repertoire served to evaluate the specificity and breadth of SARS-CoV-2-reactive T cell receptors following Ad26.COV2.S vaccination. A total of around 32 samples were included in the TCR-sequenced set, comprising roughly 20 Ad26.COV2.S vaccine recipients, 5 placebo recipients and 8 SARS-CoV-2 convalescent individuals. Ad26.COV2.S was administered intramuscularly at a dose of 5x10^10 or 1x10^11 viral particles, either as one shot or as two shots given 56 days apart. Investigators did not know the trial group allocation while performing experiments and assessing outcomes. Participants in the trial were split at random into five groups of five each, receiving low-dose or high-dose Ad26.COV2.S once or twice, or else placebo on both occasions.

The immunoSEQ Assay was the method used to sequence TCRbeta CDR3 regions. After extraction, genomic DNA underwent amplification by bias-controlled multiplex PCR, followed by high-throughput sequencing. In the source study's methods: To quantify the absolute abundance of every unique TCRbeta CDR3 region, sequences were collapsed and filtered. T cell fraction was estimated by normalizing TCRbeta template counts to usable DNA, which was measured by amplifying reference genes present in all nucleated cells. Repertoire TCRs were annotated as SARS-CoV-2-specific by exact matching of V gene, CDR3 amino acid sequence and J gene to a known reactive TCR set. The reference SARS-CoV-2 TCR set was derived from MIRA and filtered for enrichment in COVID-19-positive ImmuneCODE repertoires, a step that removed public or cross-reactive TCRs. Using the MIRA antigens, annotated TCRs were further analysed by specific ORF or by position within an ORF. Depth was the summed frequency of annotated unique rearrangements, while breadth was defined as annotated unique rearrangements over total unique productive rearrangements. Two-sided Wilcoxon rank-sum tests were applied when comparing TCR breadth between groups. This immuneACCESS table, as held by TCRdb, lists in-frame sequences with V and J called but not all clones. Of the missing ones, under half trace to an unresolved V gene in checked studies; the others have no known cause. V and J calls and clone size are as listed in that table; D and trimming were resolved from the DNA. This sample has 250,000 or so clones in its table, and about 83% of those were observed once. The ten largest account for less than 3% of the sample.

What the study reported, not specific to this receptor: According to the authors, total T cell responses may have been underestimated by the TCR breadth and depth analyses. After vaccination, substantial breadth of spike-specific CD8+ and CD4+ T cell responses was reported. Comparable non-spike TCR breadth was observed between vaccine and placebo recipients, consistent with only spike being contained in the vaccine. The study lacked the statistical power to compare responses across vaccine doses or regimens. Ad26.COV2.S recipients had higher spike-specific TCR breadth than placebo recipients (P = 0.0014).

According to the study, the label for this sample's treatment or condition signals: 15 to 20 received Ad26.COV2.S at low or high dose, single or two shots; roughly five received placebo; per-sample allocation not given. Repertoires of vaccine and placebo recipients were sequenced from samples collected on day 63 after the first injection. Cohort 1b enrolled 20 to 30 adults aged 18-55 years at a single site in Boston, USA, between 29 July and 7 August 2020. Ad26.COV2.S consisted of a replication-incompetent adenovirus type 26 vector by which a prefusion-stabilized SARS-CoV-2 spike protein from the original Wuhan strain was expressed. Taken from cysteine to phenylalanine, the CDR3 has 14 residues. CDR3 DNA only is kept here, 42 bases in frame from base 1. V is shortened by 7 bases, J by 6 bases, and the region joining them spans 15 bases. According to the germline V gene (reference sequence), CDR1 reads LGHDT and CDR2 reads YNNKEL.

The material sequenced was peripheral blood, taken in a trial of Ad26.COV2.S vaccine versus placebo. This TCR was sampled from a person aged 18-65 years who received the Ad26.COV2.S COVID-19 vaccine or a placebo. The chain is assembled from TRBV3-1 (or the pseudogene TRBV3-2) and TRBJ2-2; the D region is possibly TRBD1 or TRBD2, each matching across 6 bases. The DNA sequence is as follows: TGTGCCAGCAACCGGGGGCTGATGGCCGGGGAGCTGTTTTTT. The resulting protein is CASNRGLMAGELFF.